The clone carrying this T cell receptor (beta chain) was counted only a few times. Its specificity is unknown. The record originates from a study of T cell clonotyping in hematopoietic cell transplantation. Study summary: Recipient samples before transplant were obtained post-cytoreduction. Whole-study findings and limits: No sorting was done, leaving CD4 and CD8 contributions mixed.

The data were produced by immunoSEQ multiplex PCR, yet TCRdb's version contains in-frame clones alone and is incomplete. This sample has roughly 48,000 clones; around 83% occur once, and the top ten carry around 5.3%. The CDR3 is 14 residues long. V was trimmed by 4 bases and J by 7 bases, leaving 13 bases between them. The germline gives CDR1 SGHTA, CDR2 FQGNSA. Time point given: recipient sample about 28 days before transplant, after cytoreduction. This TCR was sampled from a man aged 55 to 69 with myelodysplastic syndrome. Some clones in this sample may be carry-over from other donors' samples. This chain uses TRBV7-2 with TRBJ1-4; D is uncertain. Sequences were derived from peripheral blood mononuclear cells, sampled before stem cell transplant. CDR3 DNA sequence: TGTGCCAGCAGCTCGACGGGTGGAAGTGAAAAACTGTTTTTT. Translated: CASSSTGGSEKLFF. The entire variable domain, with the rest obtained from reference TRBV7-2 and TRBJ1-4, is as follows: GAGVSQSPSNKVTEKGKDVELRCDPISGHTALYWYRQSLGQGLEFLIYFQGNSAPDKSGLPSDRFSAERTGGSVSTLTIQRTQQEDSAVYLCASSSTGGSEKLFFGSGTQLSVL.